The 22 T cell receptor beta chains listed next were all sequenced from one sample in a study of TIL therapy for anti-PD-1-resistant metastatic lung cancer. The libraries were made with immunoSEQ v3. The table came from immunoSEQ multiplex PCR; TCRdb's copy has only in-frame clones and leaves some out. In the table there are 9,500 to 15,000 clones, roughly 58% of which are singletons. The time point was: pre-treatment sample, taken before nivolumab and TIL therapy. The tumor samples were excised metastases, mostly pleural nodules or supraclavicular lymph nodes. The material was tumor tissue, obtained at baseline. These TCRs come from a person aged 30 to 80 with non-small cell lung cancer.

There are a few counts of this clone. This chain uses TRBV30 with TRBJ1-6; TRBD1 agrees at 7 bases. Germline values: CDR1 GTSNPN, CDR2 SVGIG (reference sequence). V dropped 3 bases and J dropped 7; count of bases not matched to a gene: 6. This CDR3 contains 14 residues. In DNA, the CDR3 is TGTGCCTGGAGGTTGGGACAGCCGAATTCACCCCTCCACTTT. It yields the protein CAWRLGQPNSPLHF.

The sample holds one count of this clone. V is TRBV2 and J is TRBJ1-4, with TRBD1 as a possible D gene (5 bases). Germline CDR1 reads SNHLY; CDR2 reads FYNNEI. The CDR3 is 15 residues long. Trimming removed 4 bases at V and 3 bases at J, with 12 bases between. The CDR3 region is CASSAGGGANEKLFF. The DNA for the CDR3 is TGTGCCAGCAGTGCCGGCGGGGGAGCTAATGAAAAACTGTTTTTT.

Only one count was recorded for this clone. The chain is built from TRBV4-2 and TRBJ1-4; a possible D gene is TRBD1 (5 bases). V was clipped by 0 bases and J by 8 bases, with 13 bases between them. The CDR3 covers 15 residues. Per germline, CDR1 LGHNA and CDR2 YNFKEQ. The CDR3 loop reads CASSQDITGVEKLFF. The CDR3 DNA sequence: TGTGCCAGCAGCCAAGACATCACGGGGGTCGAAAAACTGTTTTTT.

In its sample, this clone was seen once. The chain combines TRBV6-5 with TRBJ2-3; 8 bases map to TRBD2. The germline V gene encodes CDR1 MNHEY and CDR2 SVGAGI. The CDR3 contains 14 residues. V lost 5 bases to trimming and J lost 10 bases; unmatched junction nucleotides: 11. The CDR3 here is CASSRAAGEGAQYF. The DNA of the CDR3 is TGTGCCAGCAGTCGGGCAGCGGGAGAGGGTGCGCAGTATTTT.

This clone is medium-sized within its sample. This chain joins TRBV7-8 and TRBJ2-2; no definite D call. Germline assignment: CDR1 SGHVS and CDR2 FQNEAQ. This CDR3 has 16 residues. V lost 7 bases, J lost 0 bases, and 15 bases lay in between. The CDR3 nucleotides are TGTGCCAGCACCAAAGGATGGGCAGCGAACACCGGGGAGCTGTTTTTT. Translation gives CASTKGWAANTGELFF.

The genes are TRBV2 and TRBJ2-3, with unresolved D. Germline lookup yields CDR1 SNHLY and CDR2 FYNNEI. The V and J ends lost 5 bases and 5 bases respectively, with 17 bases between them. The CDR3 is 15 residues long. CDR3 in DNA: TGTGCCAGCAGTCTCAATGACTGGCCGGAAGATACGCAGTATTTT. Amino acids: CASSLNDWPEDTQYF.

The CDR3 nucleotides are TGTGCTAGTGGTTTGGTAACGCCCCCGTCGTCTAACGAGCAGTACTTC. Protein product: CASGLVTPPSSNEQYF. The rearrangement links TRBV12-5 to TRBJ2-7; D call uncertain. With 0 bases removed from V and 5 bases from J, the gap between germline ends came to 17 bases. Germline V gene sequence: CDR1 LGHNT, CDR2 FRNRAP. This CDR3 comprises 16 residues.

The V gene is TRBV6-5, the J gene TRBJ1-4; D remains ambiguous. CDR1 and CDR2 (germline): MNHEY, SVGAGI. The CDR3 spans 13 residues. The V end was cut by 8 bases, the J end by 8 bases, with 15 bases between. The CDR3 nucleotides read TGTGCCAGCGTTGCCCAAACGGTGGAAAAACTGTTTTTT. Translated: CASVAQTVEKLFF.

The CDR3 here is CASSPSPRNEQFF. CDR3 DNA sequence: TGTGCCAGCAGTCCCTCTCCTCGGAACGAGCAGTTCTTC. This chain joins TRBV6-5 and TRBJ2-1; D is ambiguous. V shed 5 bases and J shed 10 bases, with 15 bases lying between them. The CDR3 runs to 13 residues. Germline values: CDR1 MNHEY, CDR2 SVGAGI.

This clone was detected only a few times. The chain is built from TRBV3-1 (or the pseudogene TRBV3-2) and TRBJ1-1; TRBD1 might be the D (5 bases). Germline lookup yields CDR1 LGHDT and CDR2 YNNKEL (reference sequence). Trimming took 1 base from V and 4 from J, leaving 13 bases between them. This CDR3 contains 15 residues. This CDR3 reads CASSQALTAGTEAFF. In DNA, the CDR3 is TGTGCCAGCAGCCAAGCCCTGACAGCAGGCACTGAAGCTTTCTTT.

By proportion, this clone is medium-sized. DNA of the CDR3: TGTGCCAGCAGCTTATCACTCAGTCACCCTGAAGCTTTCTTT. Its protein product is CASSLSLSHPEAFF. The J gene is TRBJ1-1, the V gene TRBV7-9; no clear D gene. The V end lost 2 bases, the J end lost 6 bases, and 13 bases lay between the germline ends. The CDR3 loop spans 14 amino acids. Germline assignment: CDR1 SEHNR and CDR2 FQNEAQ (reference sequence).

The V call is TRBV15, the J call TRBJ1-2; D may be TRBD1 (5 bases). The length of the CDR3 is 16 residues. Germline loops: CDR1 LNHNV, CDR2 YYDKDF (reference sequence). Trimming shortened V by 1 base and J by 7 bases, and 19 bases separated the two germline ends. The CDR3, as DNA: TGTGCCACCAGCAGAGGTAGACAGTCCGTCCTAGGTGGCTACACCTTC. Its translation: CATSRGRQSVLGGYTF.

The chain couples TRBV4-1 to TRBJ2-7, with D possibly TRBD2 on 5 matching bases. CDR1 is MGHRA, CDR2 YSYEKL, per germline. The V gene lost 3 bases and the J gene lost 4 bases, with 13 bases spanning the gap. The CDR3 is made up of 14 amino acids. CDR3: CASSQATSGYEQYF. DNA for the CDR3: TGCGCCAGCAGCCAGGCCACTAGTGGGTACGAGCAGTACTTC.

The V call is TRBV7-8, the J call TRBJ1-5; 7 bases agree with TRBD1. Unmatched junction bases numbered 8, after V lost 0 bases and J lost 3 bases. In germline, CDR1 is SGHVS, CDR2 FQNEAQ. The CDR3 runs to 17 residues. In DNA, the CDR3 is TGTGCCAGCAGCTTAGCCAGGGGGAGCTCTTACAATCAGCCCCAGCATTTT. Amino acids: CASSLARGSSYNQPQHF.

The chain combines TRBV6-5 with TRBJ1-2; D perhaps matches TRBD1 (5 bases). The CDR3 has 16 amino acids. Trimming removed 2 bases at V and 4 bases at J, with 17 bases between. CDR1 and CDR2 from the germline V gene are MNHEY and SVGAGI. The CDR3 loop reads CASSYGAAGEGYGYTF. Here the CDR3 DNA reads TGTGCCAGCAGTTACGGGGCAGCGGGGGAAGGCTATGGCTACACCTTC.

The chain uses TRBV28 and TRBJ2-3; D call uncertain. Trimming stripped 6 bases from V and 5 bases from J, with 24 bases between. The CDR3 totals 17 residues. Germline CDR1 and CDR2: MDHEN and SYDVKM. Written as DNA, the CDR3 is TGTGCCAGCAGCCTCCAACCATATCATGAGTTCTTAGATACGCAGTATTTT. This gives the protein CASSLQPYHEFLDTQYF.

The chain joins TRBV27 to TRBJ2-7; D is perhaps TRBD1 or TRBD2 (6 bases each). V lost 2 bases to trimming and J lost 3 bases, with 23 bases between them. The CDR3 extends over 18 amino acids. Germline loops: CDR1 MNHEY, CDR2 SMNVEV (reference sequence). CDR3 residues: CASSLERGRPASGYEQYF. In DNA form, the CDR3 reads TGTGCCAGCAGTTTAGAGAGGGGGAGGCCGGCCTCAGGCTACGAGCAGTACTTC.

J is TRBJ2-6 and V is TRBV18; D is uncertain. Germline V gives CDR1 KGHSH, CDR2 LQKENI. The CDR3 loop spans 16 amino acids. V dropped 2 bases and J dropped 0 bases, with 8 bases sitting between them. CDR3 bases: TGTGCCAGCTCACCAATGCCGGACTCTGGGGCCAACGTCCTGACTTTC. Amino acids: CASSPMPDSGANVLTF.

In DNA form, the CDR3 reads TGTGCCACCATCCGGACAGGGGGTTTCCAAGAGACCCAGTACTTC. This translates into CATIRTGGFQETQYF. The V and J genes are TRBV15 and TRBJ2-5, with 10 bases fitting TRBD1. V trimming: 7 bases; J trimming: 1 base; junction bases outside the gene matches: 6. Germline V gene data show CDR1 as LNHNV and CDR2 as YYDKDF (reference sequence). The CDR3 is made up of 15 amino acids.

CDR3 sequence reads: CAWKDTSGANVLTF. The CDR3 DNA follows: TGTGCCTGGAAGGACACGTCTGGGGCCAACGTCCTGACTTTC. This chain joins TRBV30 and TRBJ2-6; D perhaps matches TRBD1 (5 bases). The CDR3 has 14 amino acids. V dropped 4 bases and J dropped 1 base, with 8 bases sitting between them. From germline, CDR1 is GTSNPN and CDR2 SVGIG (reference sequence). The full variable domain, rest sourced from reference TRBV30 and TRBJ2-6, is SQTIHQWPATLVQPVGSPLSLECTVEGTSNPNLYWYRQAAGRGLQLLFYSVGIGQISSEVPQNLSASRPQDRQFILSSKKLLLSDSGFYLCAWKDTSGANVLTFGAGSRLTVL.

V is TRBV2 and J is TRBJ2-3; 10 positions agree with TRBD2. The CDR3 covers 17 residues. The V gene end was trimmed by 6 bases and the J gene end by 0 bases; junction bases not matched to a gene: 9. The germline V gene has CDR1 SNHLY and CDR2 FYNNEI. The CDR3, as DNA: TGTGCCAGCAGGAGCGGGGGGGCTACCTCTAGCACAGATACGCAGTATTTT. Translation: CASRSGGATSSTDTQYF.

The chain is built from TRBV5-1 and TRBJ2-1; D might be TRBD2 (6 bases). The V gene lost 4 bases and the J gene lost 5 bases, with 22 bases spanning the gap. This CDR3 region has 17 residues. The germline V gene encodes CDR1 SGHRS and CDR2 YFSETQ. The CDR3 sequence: CASSGMGGASFDNEQFF. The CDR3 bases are TGCGCCAGCAGCGGGATGGGGGGTGCGTCATTCGACAATGAGCAGTTCTTC.